The rows below give T cell receptor beta chains drawn from one sample of a study of Tregs in tolerant kidney transplant recipients. The data were produced by immunoSEQ multiplex PCR, yet TCRdb's version contains in-frame clones alone and is incomplete. The data hold approximately 47,000 clones, with 89% observed a single time. The sample was CD8+ T cells from blood (PBMCs), taken 12 months after the transplant. These receptors originate from a human patient who received a combined kidney and bone marrow transplant. Part of the T cell pool may stem from the graft donor. CDR3s include the opening cysteine and the closing phenylalanine or tryptophan. The order of the fields is CDR3 length, D gene, J gene, V gene, CDR3 protein. The D gene is left open where the match is weak.

len: 16
d_gene: TRBD1
j_gene: TRBJ1-6
v_gene: TRBV7-6
CDR3aa: CASSLNDDRGSSPLHF

len: 14
d_gene: TRBD1
j_gene: TRBJ1-4
v_gene: TRBV30
CDR3aa: CAWSPGTGNEKLFF

len: 14
d_gene: -
j_gene: TRBJ2-7
v_gene: TRBV4-3
CDR3aa: CASSQARGLYEQYF

len: 15
d_gene: -
j_gene: TRBJ2-7
v_gene: TRBV13
CDR3aa: CASSLEQGISYEQYF

len: 14
d_gene: TRBD2
j_gene: TRBJ2-3
v_gene: TRBV7-8
CDR3aa: CASRPGGQIDTQYF

len: 17
d_gene: TRBD1
j_gene: TRBJ2-1
v_gene: TRBV7-9
CDR3aa: CASSSSITGASGNEQFF

len: 14
d_gene: -
j_gene: TRBJ2-1
v_gene: TRBV5-1
CDR3aa: CASRLASSGNEQFF

len: 15
d_gene: -
j_gene: TRBJ1-2
v_gene: TRBV4-1
CDR3aa: CASSQDRGGGGGYTF

len: 13
d_gene: -
j_gene: TRBJ1-2
v_gene: TRBV27
CDR3aa: CASSFLQGSGYTF

len: 15
d_gene: TRBD1
j_gene: TRBJ1-5
v_gene: TRBV23-1
CDR3aa: CASSPPGQSNQPQHF

len: 15
d_gene: TRBD2
j_gene: TRBJ2-1
v_gene: TRBV19
CDR3aa: CASSMGTRGYNEQFF

len: 16
d_gene: TRBD2
j_gene: TRBJ2-3
v_gene: TRBV6-1
CDR3aa: CASSELLTSGVDTQYF

len: 15
d_gene: -
j_gene: TRBJ1-5
v_gene: TRBV5-6
CDR3aa: CASSLSGGNHQPQHF

len: 14
d_gene: TRBD1
j_gene: -
v_gene: TRBV4-1
CDR3aa: CASSLGQGSYEQYF

len: 16
d_gene: -
j_gene: TRBJ2-2
v_gene: TRBV15
CDR3aa: CATSRGGGASTGELFF

len: 15
d_gene: -
j_gene: TRBJ1-3
v_gene: TRBV5-1
CDR3aa: CASSLGGGSGNTIYF

len: 14
d_gene: TRBD1
j_gene: TRBJ1-2
v_gene: TRBV25-1
CDR3aa: CASSDRQGAYGYTF

len: 17
d_gene: TRBD2
j_gene: TRBJ2-3
v_gene: TRBV7-2
CDR3aa: CASSSSGRPPSTDTQYF

len: 11
d_gene: -
j_gene: TRBJ2-7
v_gene: TRBV5-1
CDR3aa: CASRLGYEQYF

len: 16
d_gene: -
j_gene: TRBJ1-1
v_gene: TRBV7-6
CDR3aa: CASSLGAGPMNTEAFF

len: 15
d_gene: -
j_gene: TRBJ1-1
v_gene: TRBV2
CDR3aa: CASFTGTVMNTEAFF

len: 15
d_gene: -
j_gene: TRBJ2-1
v_gene: TRBV9
CDR3aa: CASSDPGLPNNEQFF

len: 12
d_gene: TRBD1
j_gene: TRBJ1-5
v_gene: TRBV19
CDR3aa: CASSIEGTVQHF

len: 15
d_gene: -
j_gene: TRBJ1-5
v_gene: TRBV4-1
CDR3aa: CASSHSSHSGQPQHF

len: 15
d_gene: -
j_gene: TRBJ2-3
v_gene: TRBV13
CDR3aa: CASSLGQGSTDTQYF

len: 14
d_gene: -
j_gene: TRBJ1-1
v_gene: TRBV19
CDR3aa: CASSEGIGYTEAFF

len: 16
d_gene: TRBD2
j_gene: TRBJ2-1
v_gene: TRBV4-1
CDR3aa: CASSHLGLAGYNEQFF

len: 13
d_gene: -
j_gene: TRBJ2-7
v_gene: TRBV7-6
CDR3aa: CASSFSVSYEQYF

len: 16
d_gene: -
j_gene: TRBJ2-1
v_gene: TRBV14
CDR3aa: CASSRASWADYNEQFF

len: 12
d_gene: -
j_gene: TRBJ2-7
v_gene: TRBV25-1
CDR3aa: CASKAQTYEQYF

len: 16
d_gene: TRBD2
j_gene: TRBJ2-3
v_gene: TRBV5-1
CDR3aa: CASSLELAGGSDTQYF

len: 16
d_gene: TRBD1
j_gene: TRBJ1-2
v_gene: TRBV4-2
CDR3aa: CASSHIGQGVGYGYTF

len: 15
d_gene: -
j_gene: TRBJ2-7
v_gene: TRBV4-2
CDR3aa: CASSPSPGFGYEQYF

len: 15
d_gene: -
j_gene: TRBJ1-6
v_gene: TRBV6-7
CDR3aa: CASSFFTGPNSPLHF

len: 11
d_gene: -
j_gene: TRBJ1-1
v_gene: TRBV29-1
CDR3aa: CSVVRDTEAFF

len: 14
d_gene: -
j_gene: TRBJ1-3
v_gene: TRBV19
CDR3aa: CASEGDNSGNTIYF

len: 18
d_gene: TRBD2
j_gene: TRBJ2-1
v_gene: TRBV7-6
CDR3aa: CASSTSGRPRSSYNEQFF

len: 17
d_gene: -
j_gene: TRBJ2-2
v_gene: TRBV4-2
CDR3aa: CASSVLSTLMYTGELFF

len: 13
d_gene: -
j_gene: TRBJ1-2
v_gene: TRBV4-1
CDR3aa: CASRNTFNYGYTF

len: 15
d_gene: TRBD1
j_gene: TRBJ1-5
v_gene: TRBV18
CDR3aa: CASSPRTGAGQPQHF

len: 11
d_gene: -
j_gene: TRBJ2-7
v_gene: TRBV20-1
CDR3aa: CSASVLDEQYF

len: 13
d_gene: -
j_gene: TRBJ1-5
v_gene: TRBV7-3
CDR3aa: CASSLRGYQPQHF

len: 12
d_gene: -
j_gene: TRBJ2-7
v_gene: TRBV7-3
CDR3aa: CASSLTGGEQYF

len: 15
d_gene: TRBD1
j_gene: TRBJ1-2
v_gene: TRBV9
CDR3aa: CASSAGTGVRYGYTF

len: 13
d_gene: -
j_gene: TRBJ1-5
v_gene: TRBV5-6
CDR3aa: CASSNGAWQPQHF